The next 2 T cell receptor beta chains were all read from a single sample in a study of early T cells in non-severe SARS-CoV-2 infection. MiXCR, run by TCRdb on the 5' RACE reads, gives a single entry per CDR3 protein. The table shows roughly 47,000 distinct CDR3 sequences, with around 6.5% occurring only once. Source: whole blood, taken at baseline. Source of these receptors: an adult who was a healthcare worker with PCR-confirmed SARS-CoV-2 infection or an uninfected control (not recorded which).

There are many counts of this clonotype. The chain joins TRBV12-3 or TRBV12-4 to TRBJ2-7; possible D gene TRBD2, 5 bases. The CDR3 covers 15 residues. The V end was cut by 0 bases, the J end by 4 bases, with 13 bases between. The CDR3: CASSLALAGKYEQYF. In DNA form, the CDR3 reads TGTGCCAGCAGTTTAGCGTTGGCGGGCAAATACGAGCAGTACTTC.

The chain couples TRBV7-6 to TRBJ2-1; no clear D. The V gene's germline CDR1 is SGHVS and CDR2 FNYEAQ. Trimming stripped 4 bases from V and 4 bases from J, with 8 bases between. The CDR3 has 13 amino acids. The CDR3 sequence: CASSYEAYNEQFF. CDR3 bases: TGTGCCAGCAGCTACGAGGCTTACAATGAGCAGTTCTTC. The full variable domain, with the rest looked up from reference TRBV7-6 and TRBJ2-1, is GAGVSQSPRYKVTKRGQDVALRCDPISGHVSLYWYRQALGQGPEFLTYFNYEAQQDKSGLPNDRFSAERPEGSISTLTIQRTEQRDSAMYRCASSYEAYNEQFFGPGTRLTVL.